Listed below are T cell receptor beta chains from one sample, sequenced in a study of CD8+CD57+ T cells in acquired aplastic anemia. TCRdb reanalysed the reads using MiXCR and keeps one entry per CDR3 protein. The top ten hold more than 0.85% of the sample, which has about 170,000 distinct CDR3 sequences, 47% seen once. The specimen sequenced was sorted CD4+, CD8+, or CD8+CD57+ T cells (not recorded which) from PBMCs. These receptors were obtained from a human donor with aplastic anemia. Both conserved end residues are part of each CDR3. D genes are given only for firm matches. Size values are once, few and many counts, or a class for expanded clones, and some rows have none.

clone_size: NA; j_call: TRBJ1-1; v_call: TRBV20-1; d_call: NA; cdr3_nt: TGCAGTGCTAGACCAGGGGTCACTGAAGCTTTCTTT; cdr3_aa: CSARPGVTEAFF
clone_size: NA; j_call: TRBJ1-1; v_call: TRBV7-9; d_call: NA; cdr3_nt: TGTGCCAGCAGCTTAGGAGGTACGGGGAGGGGTGAAGCTTTCTTT; cdr3_aa: CASSLGGTGRGEAFF
clone_size: many; j_call: TRBJ2-3; v_call: TRBV20-1; d_call: TRBD2; cdr3_nt: TGCAGTAGTCTAGCGGGGGAAGTAGATACGCAGTATTTT; cdr3_aa: CSSLAGEVDTQYF
clone_size: NA; j_call: TRBJ2-7; v_call: TRBV7-6; d_call: NA; cdr3_nt: TGTGCCAGCAGCTTACTTGACAACGAGCAGTACTTC; cdr3_aa: CASSLLDNEQYF
clone_size: NA; j_call: TRBJ1-1; v_call: TRBV19; d_call: TRBD1; cdr3_nt: TGTGCCAGTAGGGACAGGGGCGCCACTGAAGCTTTCTTT; cdr3_aa: CASRDRGATEAFF
clone_size: once; j_call: TRBJ2-7; v_call: TRBV7-8; d_call: TRBD1; cdr3_nt: TGTGCCAGCAGCCTAGACAGGGTGGGAAACGAGCAGTACTTC; cdr3_aa: CASSLDRVGNEQYF
clone_size: many; j_call: TRBJ2-7; v_call: TRBV2; d_call: NA; cdr3_nt: TGTGCCAGCAGTGAAGCGCTTCCGTACGAGCAGTACTTC; cdr3_aa: CASSEALPYEQYF
clone_size: NA; j_call: TRBJ1-6; v_call: TRBV7-3; d_call: NA; cdr3_nt: TGTGCCAGCAGCTTATTGTCCCGGCAGAACTCACCCCTCCACTTT; cdr3_aa: CASSLLSRQNSPLHF
clone_size: many; j_call: TRBJ2-7; v_call: TRBV5-1; d_call: NA; cdr3_nt: TGCGCCAGCAGCTTGGGGTGGGCCACAGGGTTGACTGTCTTCTACGAGCAGTACTTC; cdr3_aa: CASSLGWATGLTVFYEQYF
clone_size: many; j_call: TRBJ1-6; v_call: TRBV29-1; d_call: NA; cdr3_nt: TGCAGCGTCTCCGGGCCCAATAATTCACCCCTCCACTTT; cdr3_aa: CSVSGPNNSPLHF
clone_size: NA; j_call: TRBJ1-6; v_call: TRBV7-8; d_call: NA; cdr3_nt: TGTGCCAGCAGCCCCCTCTTAGGAAATTCACCCCTCCACTTT; cdr3_aa: CASSPLLGNSPLHF
clone_size: many; j_call: TRBJ2-5; v_call: TRBV4-3; d_call: TRBD1; cdr3_nt: TGCGCCAGCAGCAGGGACAGGGGTTGGACCCAGTACTTC; cdr3_aa: CASSRDRGWTQYF
clone_size: NA; j_call: TRBJ1-2; v_call: TRBV29-1; d_call: NA; cdr3_nt: TGCAGCGTTGATACCTCACGGGGTGGAGGCTACACCTTC; cdr3_aa: CSVDTSRGGGYTF
clone_size: NA; j_call: TRBJ1-4; v_call: TRBV13; d_call: TRBD1; cdr3_nt: TGTGCCAGCAGCAAGAGGGGACAGGGTATTAATGAAAAACTGTTTTTT; cdr3_aa: CASSKRGQGINEKLFF
clone_size: NA; j_call: TRBJ1-4; v_call: TRBV6-1; d_call: NA; cdr3_nt: TGTGCCAGCAGTGAAGATTGGCAGGGGAGGGAAAGACTGTTTTTT; cdr3_aa: CASSEDWQGRERLFF
clone_size: NA; j_call: TRBJ2-3; v_call: TRBV5-1; d_call: NA; cdr3_nt: TGCGCCAGCAGCTCCAGTTTTTCGGACACAGATACGCAGTATTTT; cdr3_aa: CASSSSFSDTDTQYF
clone_size: few; j_call: TRBJ1-2; v_call: TRBV6-2/TRBV6-3; d_call: TRBD1; cdr3_nt: TGTGCCAGCAGGTCAACAGGGGTCCTCAACTATGGCTACACCTTC; cdr3_aa: CASRSTGVLNYGYTF
clone_size: many; j_call: TRBJ1-2; v_call: TRBV5-4; d_call: NA; cdr3_nt: TGTGCCAGCAGCTTGGTTCAGGAGAATGGCTACACCTTC; cdr3_aa: CASSLVQENGYTF
clone_size: many; j_call: TRBJ2-3; v_call: TRBV20-1; d_call: NA; cdr3_nt: TGCAGTGCTGCACAGCCAAGCACAGATACGCAGTATTTT; cdr3_aa: CSAAQPSTDTQYF
clone_size: many; j_call: TRBJ2-3; v_call: TRBV5-6; d_call: NA; cdr3_nt: TGTGCCAGCAGCCGGACAGTTAGCACAGATACGCAGTATTTT; cdr3_aa: CASSRTVSTDTQYF
clone_size: once; j_call: TRBJ1-2; v_call: TRBV11-2; d_call: NA; cdr3_nt: TGTGCCAGCAGCCCTTATACAGGGTCTAACTATGGCTACACCTTC; cdr3_aa: CASSPYTGSNYGYTF
clone_size: NA; j_call: TRBJ2-1; v_call: TRBV24-1; d_call: TRBD2; cdr3_nt: TGTGCCACAAAAGGGACTAGCCGGGGCAATGAGCAGTTCTTC; cdr3_aa: CATKGTSRGNEQFF
clone_size: few; j_call: TRBJ2-2; v_call: TRBV7-6; d_call: TRBD1; cdr3_nt: TGTGCCAGCAGCTTGGGACAGCACACCGGGGAGCTGTTTTTT; cdr3_aa: CASSLGQHTGELFF
clone_size: NA; j_call: TRBJ2-7; v_call: TRBV29-1; d_call: TRBD1; cdr3_nt: TGCAGCGTCACCGGGACAGCCTCCTACGAGCAGTACTTC; cdr3_aa: CSVTGTASYEQYF
clone_size: many; j_call: TRBJ1-5; v_call: TRBV20-1; d_call: NA; cdr3_nt: TGCAGTGCTAGAACAGGGAATAGCAATCAGCCCCAGCATTTT; cdr3_aa: CSARTGNSNQPQHF
clone_size: many; j_call: TRBJ1-5; v_call: TRBV20-1; d_call: NA; cdr3_nt: TGCAGTGCTTCGCCACGGGACAAGCCCTATCAGCCCCAGCATTTT; cdr3_aa: CSASPRDKPYQPQHF
clone_size: NA; j_call: TRBJ2-2; v_call: TRBV6-1; d_call: NA; cdr3_nt: TGTGCCAGCACCTTACCAGGGGGGACCGGGGAGCTGTTTTTT; cdr3_aa: CASTLPGGTGELFF
clone_size: NA; j_call: TRBJ2-7; v_call: TRBV4-2; d_call: NA; cdr3_nt: TGTGCCAGCAGCTTGTTACAGGGAGGTACCTACGAGCAGTACTTC; cdr3_aa: CASSLLQGGTYEQYF
clone_size: NA; j_call: TRBJ1-1; v_call: TRBV3-1; d_call: NA; cdr3_nt: TGTGCCAGCGGCCAAAAGAACGCTGAAGCTTTCTTT; cdr3_aa: CASGQKNAEAFF
clone_size: NA; j_call: TRBJ2-1; v_call: TRBV10-3; d_call: NA; cdr3_nt: TGTGCCATCAGTGATCGGGACGGAAGCTCCTACAATGAGCAGTTCTTC; cdr3_aa: CAISDRDGSSYNEQFF
clone_size: NA; j_call: TRBJ1-6; v_call: TRBV30; d_call: NA; cdr3_nt: TGTGCCTGGAGTGTAGGATCACCCCTCCACTTT; cdr3_aa: CAWSVGSPLHF
clone_size: NA; j_call: TRBJ2-5; v_call: TRBV15; d_call: NA; cdr3_nt: TGTGCCACCAGCAGAAGGGACCTCCAAGAGACCCAGTACTTC; cdr3_aa: CATSRRDLQETQYF